The clone carrying this TCR beta chain was counted many times. Antigen specificity is unknown. Cells sorted as Tregs were CD4+, CD25+ and CD127-/low. TCRdb re-derived calls from the 5' RACE reads in MiXCR, one entry per CDR3 protein. The table lists around 34,000 distinct CDR3 sequences, approximately 30% of them singletons, with 2% to 2.5% in the top ten. Study-wide results and caveats: Tumor-infiltrating Treg TCR alpha and beta sequences overlapped most with tumor naive CD4+ T cells, then blood naive.

The germline gives CDR1 LGHNT, CDR2 FRNRAP. V was shortened by 0 bases and J by 1 base, with 9 bases between the two germline ends. The CDR3 is made up of 15 amino acids. This receptor was obtained from a female donor with breast cancer. This chain links TRBV12-5 with TRBJ1-1; D might be TRBD1 (5 bases). The material sequenced was tumor-infiltrating Tregs sorted from the breast tumor. This CDR3 reads CASGLVLGQNTEAFF. The CDR3 DNA is TGTGCTAGTGGTTTGGTACTAGGACAGAACACTGAAGCTTTCTTT.